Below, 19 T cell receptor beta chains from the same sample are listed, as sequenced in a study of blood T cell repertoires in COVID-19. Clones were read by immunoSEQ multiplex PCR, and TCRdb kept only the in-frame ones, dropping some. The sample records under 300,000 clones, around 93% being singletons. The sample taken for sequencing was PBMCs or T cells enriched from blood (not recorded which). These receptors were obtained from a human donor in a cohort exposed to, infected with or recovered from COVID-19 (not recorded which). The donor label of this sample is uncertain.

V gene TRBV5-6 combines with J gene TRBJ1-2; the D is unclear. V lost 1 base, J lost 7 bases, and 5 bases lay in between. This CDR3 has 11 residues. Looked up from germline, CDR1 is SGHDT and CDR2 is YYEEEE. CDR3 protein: CASSLFLGYTF. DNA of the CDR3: TGTGCCAGCAGCTTGTTCCTTGGCTACACCTTC.

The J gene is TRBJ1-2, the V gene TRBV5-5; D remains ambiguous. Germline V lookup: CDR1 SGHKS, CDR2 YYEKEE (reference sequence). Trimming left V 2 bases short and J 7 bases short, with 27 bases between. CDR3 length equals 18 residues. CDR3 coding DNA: TGTGCCAGCAGCTTCCTACCCCTCCCCCCAGGTGCGATTGGTGGCTACACCTTC. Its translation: CASSFLPLPPGAIGGYTF.

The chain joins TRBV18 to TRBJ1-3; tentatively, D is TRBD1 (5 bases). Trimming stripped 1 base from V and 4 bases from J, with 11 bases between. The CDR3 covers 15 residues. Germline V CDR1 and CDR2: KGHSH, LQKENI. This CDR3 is CASSPRRDAGNTIYF. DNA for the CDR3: TGTGCCAGCTCACCACGGAGGGACGCCGGAAACACCATATATTTT. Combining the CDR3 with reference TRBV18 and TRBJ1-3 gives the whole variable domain NAGVMQNPRHLVRRRGQEARLRCSPMKGHSHVYWYRQLPEEGLKFMVYLQKENIIDESGMPKERFSAEFPKEGPSILRIQQVVRGDSAAYFCASSPRRDAGNTIYFGEGSWLTVV.

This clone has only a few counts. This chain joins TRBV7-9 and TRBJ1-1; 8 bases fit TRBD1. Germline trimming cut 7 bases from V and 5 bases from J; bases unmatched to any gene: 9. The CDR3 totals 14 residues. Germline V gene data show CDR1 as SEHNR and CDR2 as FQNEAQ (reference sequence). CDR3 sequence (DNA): TGTGCCAGCATTGAGGACAGGGACGGGACTGAAGCTTTCTTT. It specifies CASIEDRDGTEAFF.

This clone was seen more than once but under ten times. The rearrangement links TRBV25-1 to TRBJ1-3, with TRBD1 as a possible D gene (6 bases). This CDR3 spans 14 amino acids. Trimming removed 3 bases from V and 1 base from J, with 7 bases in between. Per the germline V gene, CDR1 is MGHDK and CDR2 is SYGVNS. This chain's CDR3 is CASSETGSGNTIYF. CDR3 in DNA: TGTGCCAGCAGTGAGACAGGATCTGGAAACACCATATATTTT.

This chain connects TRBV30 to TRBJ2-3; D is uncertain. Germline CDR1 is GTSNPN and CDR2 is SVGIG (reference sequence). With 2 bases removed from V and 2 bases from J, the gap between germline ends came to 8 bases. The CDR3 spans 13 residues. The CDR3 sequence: CAWSRVSTDTQYF. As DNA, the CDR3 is TGTGCCTGGAGTCGAGTTTCCACAGATACGCAGTATTTT.

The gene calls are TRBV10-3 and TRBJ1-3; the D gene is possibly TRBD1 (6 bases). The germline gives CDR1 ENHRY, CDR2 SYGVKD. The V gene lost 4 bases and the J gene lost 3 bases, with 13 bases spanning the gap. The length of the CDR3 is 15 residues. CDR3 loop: CAISGQQGFGNTIYF. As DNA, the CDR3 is TGTGCCATCAGTGGTCAACAGGGCTTTGGAAACACCATATATTTT.

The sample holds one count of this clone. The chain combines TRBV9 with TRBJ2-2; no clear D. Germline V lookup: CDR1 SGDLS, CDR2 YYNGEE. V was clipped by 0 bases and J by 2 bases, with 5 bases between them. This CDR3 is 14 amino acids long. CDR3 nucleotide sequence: TGTGCCAGCAGCGTAGTCGGTAACACCGGGGAGCTGTTTTTT. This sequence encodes CASSVVGNTGELFF.

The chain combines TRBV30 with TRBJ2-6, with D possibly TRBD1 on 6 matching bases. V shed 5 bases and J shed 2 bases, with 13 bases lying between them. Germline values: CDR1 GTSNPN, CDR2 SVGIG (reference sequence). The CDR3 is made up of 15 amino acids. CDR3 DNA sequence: TGTGCCTGGGATCTCGGACAGACTGGGGCCAACGTCCTGACTTTC. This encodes CAWDLGQTGANVLTF.

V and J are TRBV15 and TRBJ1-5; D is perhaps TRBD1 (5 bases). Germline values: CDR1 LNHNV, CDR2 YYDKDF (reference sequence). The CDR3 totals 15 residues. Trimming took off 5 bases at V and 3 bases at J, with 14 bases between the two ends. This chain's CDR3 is CATSGNRGFNQPQHF. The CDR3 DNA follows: TGTGCCACCAGCGGGAATAGGGGATTCAATCAGCCCCAGCATTTT. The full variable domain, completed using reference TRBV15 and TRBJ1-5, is DAMVIQNPRYQVTQFGKPVTLSCSQTLNHNVMYWYQQKSSQAPKLLFHYYDKDFNNEADTPDNFQSRRPNTSFCFLDIRSPGLGDTAMYLCATSGNRGFNQPQHFGDGTRLSIL.

The CDR3 nucleotides read TGTGCCAGCAGCTTTCAGCCGGGACAGGGGGCTCTCGAGCAGTACTTC. Translating gives CASSFQPGQGALEQYF. The chain couples TRBV5-8 to TRBJ2-7; TRBD1 matches 12 bases. The germline V gene encodes CDR1 SGHTS and CDR2 YDEGEE. The CDR3 loop spans 16 amino acids. V shed 2 bases, J shed 6 bases, and the junction held 9 bases outside the gene matches.

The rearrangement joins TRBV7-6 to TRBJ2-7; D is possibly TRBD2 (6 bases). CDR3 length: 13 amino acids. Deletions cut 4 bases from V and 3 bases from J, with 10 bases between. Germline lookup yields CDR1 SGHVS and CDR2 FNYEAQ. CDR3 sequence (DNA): TGTGCCAGCAGCTCGGGACTGAGCTACGAGCAGTACTTC. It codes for CASSSGLSYEQYF. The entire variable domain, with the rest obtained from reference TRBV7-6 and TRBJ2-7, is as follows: GAGVSQSPRYKVTKRGQDVALRCDPISGHVSLYWYRQALGQGPEFLTYFNYEAQQDKSGLPNDRFSAERPEGSISTLTIQRTEQRDSAMYRCASSSGLSYEQYFGPGTRLTVT.

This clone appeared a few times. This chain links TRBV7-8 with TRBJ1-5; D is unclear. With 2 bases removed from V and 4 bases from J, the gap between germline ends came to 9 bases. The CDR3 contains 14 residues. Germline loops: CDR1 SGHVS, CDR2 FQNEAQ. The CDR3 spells CASSLKSQNQPQHF. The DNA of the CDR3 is TGTGCCAGCAGCTTAAAATCCCAAAATCAGCCCCAGCATTTT.

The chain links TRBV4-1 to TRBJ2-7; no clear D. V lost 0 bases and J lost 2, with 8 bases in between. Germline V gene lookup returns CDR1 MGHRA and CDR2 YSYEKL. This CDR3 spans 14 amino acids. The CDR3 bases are TGCGCCAGCAGCCAAGATCCCCGAGCCTACGAGCAGTACTTC. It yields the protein CASSQDPRAYEQYF.

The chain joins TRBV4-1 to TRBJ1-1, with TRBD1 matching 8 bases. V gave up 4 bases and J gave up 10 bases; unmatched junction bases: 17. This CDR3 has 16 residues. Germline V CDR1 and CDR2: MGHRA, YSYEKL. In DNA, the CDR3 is TGCGCCAGCAGCCTAAGCTGGGAGACAGGGGTTCTCCTAGCTTTCTTT. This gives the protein CASSLSWETGVLLAFF.

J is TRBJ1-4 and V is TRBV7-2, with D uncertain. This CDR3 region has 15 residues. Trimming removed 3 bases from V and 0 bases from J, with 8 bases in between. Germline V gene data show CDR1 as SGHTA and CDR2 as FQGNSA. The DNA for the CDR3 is TGTGCCAGCAGCTTTCGGGGATCAACTAATGAAAAACTGTTTTTT. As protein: CASSFRGSTNEKLFF.

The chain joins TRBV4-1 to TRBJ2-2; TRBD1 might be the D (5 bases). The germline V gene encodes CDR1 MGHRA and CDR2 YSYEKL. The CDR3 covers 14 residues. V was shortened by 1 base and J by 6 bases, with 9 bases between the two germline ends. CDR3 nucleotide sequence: TGCGCCAGCAGCCAAGTACCAGGGTCCGGGGAGCTGTTTTTT. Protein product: CASSQVPGSGELFF.

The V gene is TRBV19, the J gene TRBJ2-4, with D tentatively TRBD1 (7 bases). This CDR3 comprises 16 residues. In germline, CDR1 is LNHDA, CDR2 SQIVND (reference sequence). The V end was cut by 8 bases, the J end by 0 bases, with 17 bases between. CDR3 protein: CASGGTATLAKNIQYF. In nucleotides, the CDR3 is TGTGCCAGTGGGGGGACAGCAACCCTAGCCAAAAACATTCAGTACTTC. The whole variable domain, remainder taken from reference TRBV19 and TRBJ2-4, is DGGITQSPKYLFRKEGQNVTLSCEQNLNHDAMYWYRQDPGQGLRLIYYSQIVNDFQKGDIAEGYSVSREKKESFPLTVTSAQKNPTAFYLCASGGTATLAKNIQYFGAGTRLSVL.

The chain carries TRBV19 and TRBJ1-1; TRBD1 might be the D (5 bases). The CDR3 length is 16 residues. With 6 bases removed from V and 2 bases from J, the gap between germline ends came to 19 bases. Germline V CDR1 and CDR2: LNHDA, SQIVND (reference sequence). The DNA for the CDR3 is TGTGCCAGTAGACCGCGTCGGGGGGTTCAAAACACTGAAGCTTTCTTT. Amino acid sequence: CASRPRRGVQNTEAFF.